Listed below are T cell receptor beta chains from one sample, sequenced in a study of blood T cell repertoires in COVID-19. Sequencing used immunoSEQ multiplex PCR; TCRdb keeps in-frame clones, though not all of them. The sample yields tens of thousands of clones, roughly 73% seen once. Sequencing was done on a sample of peripheral blood. Receptors originate from a human donor in a cohort sampled during active COVID-19. CDR3s include the opening cysteine and the closing phenylalanine or tryptophan. The D gene is left open where the match is weak. Clone size is given for some rows only: seen once, a few or many times, or a class if the clone is expanded.

D	J	size	length	V	CDR3	DNA
NA	TRBJ2-1	NA	16	TRBV4-2	CASSQEGRRSYNEQFF	TGTGCCAGCAGCCAAGAGGGCCGGAGGTCCTACAATGAGCAGTTCTTC
NA	TRBJ2-1	NA	16	TRBV27	CASRGTNSGLNNEQFF	TGTGCCAGCAGGGGAACTAATAGCGGCCTCAACAATGAGCAGTTCTTC
TRBD2	TRBJ2-4	once	17	TRBV5-1	CASSGIAGGVAKNIQYF	TGCGCCAGCAGCGGAATAGCGGGAGGAGTAGCCAAAAACATTCAGTACTTC
NA	TRBJ2-1	NA	14	TRBV19	CASSIGQLYNEQFF	TGTGCCAGTAGTATAGGTCAACTTTACAATGAGCAGTTCTTC
NA	TRBJ1-2	NA	13	TRBV5-4	CASSLIREYGYTF	TGTGCCAGCAGCTTGATTAGGGAGTATGGCTACACCTTC
NA	TRBJ1-2	NA	13	TRBV5-1	CASNSGSGDGYTF	TGCGCCAGCAACTCCGGGTCGGGGGATGGCTACACCTTC
NA	TRBJ2-1	many	15	TRBV5-1	CASSPDGGGNDEQFF	TGCGCCAGCAGCCCGGATGGAGGGGGCAACGATGAGCAGTTCTTC
NA	TRBJ2-7	NA	16	TRBV6-6	CASSSTLTGSGYEQYF	TGTGCCAGCAGTTCTACCCTAACAGGGTCTGGCTACGAGCAGTACTTC
NA	TRBJ2-7	NA	15	TRBV19	CASSRGGISGYEQYF	TGTGCCAGTAGTCGCGGCGGAATTTCGGGCTACGAGCAGTACTTC
NA	TRBJ2-7	NA	13	TRBV5-1	CASRRGREDEQYF	TGCGCCAGCAGGAGGGGCAGGGAGGACGAGCAGTACTTC
NA	TRBJ1-1	NA	14	TRBV19	CASSGRTVNTEAFF	TGTGCCAGTAGTGGGAGGACGGTGAACACTGAAGCTTTCTTT
TRBD2	TRBJ2-1	NA	15	TRBV7-8	CASKKGRGGMNEQFF	TGTGCCAGCAAGAAAGGGCGGGGGGGGATGAATGAGCAGTTCTTC
TRBD2	TRBJ2-3	few	15	TRBV19	CASSIGLAGGDTQYF	TGTGCCAGTAGTATAGGACTAGCGGGAGGAGATACGCAGTATTTT
NA	TRBJ1-2	NA	15	TRBV6-6	CASSYEGTQLYGYTF	TGTGCCAGCAGTTACGAAGGGACACAGCTCTATGGCTACACCTTC
NA	TRBJ2-1	few	14	TRBV5-1	CASSLGQSYNEQFF	TGCGCCAGCAGCTTGGGACAGTCCTACAATGAGCAGTTCTTC
TRBD1	TRBJ1-6	NA	16	TRBV5-4	CASSSDLGTENSPLHF	TGTGCCAGCAGCTCCGATCTGGGGACAGAAAATTCACCCCTCCACTTT
NA	TRBJ2-1	NA	12	TRBV28	CASSLGVFEQFF	TGTGCCAGCAGTTTGGGAGTCTTCGAGCAGTTCTTC
TRBD1	TRBJ1-2	NA	12	TRBV28	CASDDRGYGYTF	TGTGCCAGCGATGACAGGGGCTATGGCTACACCTTC
TRBD2	TRBJ2-7	NA	16	TRBV28	CASSPRSGGSSYEQYF	TGTGCCAGCAGCCCGAGGTCGGGGGGTAGCTCCTACGAGCAGTACTTC
NA	TRBJ1-5	NA	14	TRBV3-1/TRBV3-2	CASSGGLVYQPQHF	TGTGCCAGCAGCGGCGGATTGGTTTATCAGCCCCAGCATTTT
NA	TRBJ1-4	NA	13	TRBV30	CAWSDLVDEKLFF	TGTGCCTGGAGTGACCTCGTAGATGAAAAACTGTTTTTT
NA	TRBJ2-3	NA	16	TRBV6-5	CASSYSRSSAGGTQYF	TGTGCCAGCAGTTACTCGAGGTCCAGCGCTGGAGGTACGCAGTATTTT
TRBD2	TRBJ2-7	NA	15	TRBV6-2/TRBV6-3	CASSYSGSVSYEQYF	TGTGCCAGCAGCTATAGCGGGAGTGTGAGTTACGAGCAGTACTTC
NA	TRBJ1-5	NA	14	TRBV7-2	CASSLDRDYQPQHF	TGTGCCAGCAGCTTAGACAGGGATTACCAGCCCCAGCATTTT
TRBD1	TRBJ1-6	NA	13	TRBV6-4	CASSGDRFSPLHF	TGTGCCAGCAGTGGGGACAGATTTTCACCCCTCCACTTT
TRBD1	TRBJ1-1	NA	14	TRBV5-1	CASSMGQGNTEAFF	TGCGCCAGCAGCATGGGACAGGGTAACACTGAAGCTTTCTTT
NA	TRBJ1-4	NA	14	TRBV7-2	CASSLNRDISKLFF	TGTGCCAGCAGCCTCAACCGGGACATCTCAAAACTGTTTTTT
NA	TRBJ1-1	NA	12	TRBV5-6	CASSRVNTEAFF	TGTGCCAGCAGTCGGGTAAACACTGAAGCTTTCTTT
NA	TRBJ2-3	NA	12	TRBV19	CASSIGTATQYF	TGTGCCAGTAGTATAGGGACTGCGACGCAGTATTTT
NA	TRBJ1-1	NA	14	TRBV4-2	CASSQEDGGTEAFF	TGTGCCAGCAGCCAAGAAGACGGGGGGACTGAAGCTTTCTTT
NA	TRBJ1-2	NA	12	TRBV6-5	CASRGGVHGYTF	TGTGCCAGCAGGGGGGGGGTCCATGGCTACACCTTC
TRBD2	TRBJ2-1	NA	13	TRBV12-3/TRBV12-4	CASTLMPGGSSFF	TGTGCCAGCACCTTGATGCCGGGGGGAAGTTCGTTCTTC
NA	TRBJ1-2	NA	11	TRBV30	CAWSDGWGYTF	TGTGCCTGGAGCGACGGGTGGGGCTACACCTTC
NA	TRBJ2-2	NA	15	TRBV28	CASSSPGLGSGELFF	TGTGCCAGCAGTTCGCCAGGACTGGGCTCCGGGGAGCTGTTTTTT
NA	TRBJ1-1	NA	14	TRBV15	CATSREPGDTEAFF	TGTGCCACCAGCAGAGAGCCTGGAGACACTGAAGCTTTCTTT
NA	TRBJ2-7	NA	13	TRBV30	CAWSRGSSYEQYF	TGTGCCTGGAGTCGAGGTAGCTCCTACGAGCAGTACTTC
TRBD1	TRBJ1-1	NA	17	TRBV18	CASSPRGQGGVSTEAFF	TGTGCCAGCTCACCACGGGGACAGGGTGGTGTATCGACTGAAGCTTTCTTT